This note documents a single TCR beta chain sequence. Its antigen is not identified. Germline lookup yields CDR1 SNHLY and CDR2 FYNNEI. Trimming stripped 7 bases from V and 3 bases from J, with 15 bases between. This CDR3 has 14 amino acids. This sample was taken from a study of cytomegalovirus exposure and HLA in healthy donors. The primer mix had 60 Vbeta and 13 Jbeta primers. The repertoire was sequenced with immunoSEQ multiplex PCR; TCRdb's copy has only in-frame clones and lacks some. The listing records over 150,000 clones. Broader study findings: A later analysis found TCR association rates differed by HLA locus, highest for DRB1 and lowest for HLA-C.

This sequence was found in a boy younger than 18 in good health and CMV-seronegative. The chain is built from TRBV2 and TRBJ1-1; TRBD1 is a possible D gene (5 bases). The specimen was PBMCs. CDR3 region: CASTSQGGDTEAFF. CDR3 bases: TGTGCCAGCACCAGCCAGGGAGGGGACACTGAAGCTTTCTTT.